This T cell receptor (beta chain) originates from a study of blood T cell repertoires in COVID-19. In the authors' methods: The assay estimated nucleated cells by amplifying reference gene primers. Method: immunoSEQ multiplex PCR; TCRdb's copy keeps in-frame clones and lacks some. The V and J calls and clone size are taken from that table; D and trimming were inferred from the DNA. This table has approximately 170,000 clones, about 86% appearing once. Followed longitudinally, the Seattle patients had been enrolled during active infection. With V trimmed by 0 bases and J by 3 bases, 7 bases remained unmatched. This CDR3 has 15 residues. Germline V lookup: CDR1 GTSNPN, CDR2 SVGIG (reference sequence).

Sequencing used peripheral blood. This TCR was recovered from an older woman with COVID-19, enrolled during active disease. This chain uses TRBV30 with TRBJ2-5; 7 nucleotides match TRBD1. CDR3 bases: TGTGCCTGGAGTGTACCAGGGACAGACGAAGAGACCCAGTACTTC. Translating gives CAWSVPGTDEETQYF.